This T cell receptor beta chain is drawn from a study of shared clonotypes between healthy human individuals. On the study more broadly: Each donor's CD8 memory used one plate, CD8 naive two, each CD4 subset three.

CDR1 LNHDA and CDR2 SQIVND come from the germline V gene (reference sequence). The CDR3 contains 15 residues. Trimming left V 4 bases short and J 3 bases short, with 14 bases between. Method: immunoSEQ multiplex PCR; TCRdb's copy keeps in-frame clones and lacks some. The repertoire consists of 640,000 or so clones, with approximately 75% occurring once and the leading ten covering under 2%. All participating donors were Caucasian adults from Nashville, Tennessee. Sequencing was carried out using memory CD4+ T cells sorted from blood. Described subset: CD45RA-negative fraction. The chain couples TRBV19 to TRBJ2-3; D is tentatively TRBD1 or TRBD2 (6 bases each). This receptor was obtained from a woman in her thirties in good health. CDR3 loop: CASSTPRGQTDTQYF. CDR3 DNA: TGTGCCAGTAGTACCCCCCGGGGGCAGACAGATACGCAGTATTTT.